This TCR beta chain was found in a study of cytomegalovirus exposure and HLA in healthy donors. Across the study: Sequencing of about 179 million T cells in an earlier analysis found 90 million to 120 million unique TCR beta sequences.

PCR involved 60 Vbeta and 13 Jbeta primers. TCRdb's copy holds only in-frame clones and misses some; the assay was immunoSEQ multiplex PCR. Seen here are over 150,000 clones, roughly four fifths observed once, and the top ten hold under 1%. As regards this clone: The antigen is unknown.

Study conclusions and caveats: Productive rates of about 87% or about 30% were seen for most TCR beta V segments in an earlier analysis.

The clonotype was recovered from a girl aged 2-9 years in good health and CMV-seropositive. Sequencing was carried out using PBMCs.

The CDR3 reads CASSYFQGMKAEAFF. The CDR3 DNA reads as TGTGCCAGCAGTTACTTTCAGGGGATGAAGGCTGAAGCTTTCTTT. The chain has TRBV6-6 and TRBJ1-1; TRBD1 is a possible D gene (6 bases). Germline V gives CDR1 MNHNY, CDR2 SVGAGI (reference sequence). This CDR3 has 15 amino acids. Trimming left V 1 base short and J 6 bases short, with 15 bases between.